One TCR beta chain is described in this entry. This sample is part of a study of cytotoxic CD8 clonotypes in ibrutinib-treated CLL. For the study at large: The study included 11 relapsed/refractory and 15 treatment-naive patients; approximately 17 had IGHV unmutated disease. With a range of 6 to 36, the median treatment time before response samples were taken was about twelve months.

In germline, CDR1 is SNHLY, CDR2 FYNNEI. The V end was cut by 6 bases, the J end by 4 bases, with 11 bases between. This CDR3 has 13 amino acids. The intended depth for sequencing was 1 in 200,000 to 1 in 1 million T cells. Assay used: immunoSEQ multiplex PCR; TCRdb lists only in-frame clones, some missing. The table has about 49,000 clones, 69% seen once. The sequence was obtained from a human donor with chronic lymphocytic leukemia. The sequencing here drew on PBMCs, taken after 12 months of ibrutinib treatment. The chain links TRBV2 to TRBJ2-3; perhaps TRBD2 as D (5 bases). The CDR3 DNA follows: TGTGCCAGCAGGGACTGGTGGGCAGATACGCAGTATTTT. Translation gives CASRDWWADTQYF.